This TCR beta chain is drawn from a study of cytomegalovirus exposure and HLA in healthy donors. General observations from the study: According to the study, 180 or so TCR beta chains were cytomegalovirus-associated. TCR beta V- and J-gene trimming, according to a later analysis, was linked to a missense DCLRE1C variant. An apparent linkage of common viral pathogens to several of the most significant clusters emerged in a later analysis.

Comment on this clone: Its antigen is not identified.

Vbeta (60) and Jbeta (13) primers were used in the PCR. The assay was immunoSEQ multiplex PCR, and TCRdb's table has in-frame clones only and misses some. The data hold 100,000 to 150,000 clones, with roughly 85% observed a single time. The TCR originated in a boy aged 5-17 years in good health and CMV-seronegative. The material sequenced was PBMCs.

The CDR3 loop reads CASSEYSTGINEQFF. The CDR3 nucleotides are TGTGCCAGCAGTGAATATAGTACGGGGATAAATGAGCAGTTCTTC. This chain links TRBV25-1 with TRBJ2-1, with a tentative D call TRBD2 (5 bases). The V end was cut by 0 bases, the J end by 7 bases, with 13 bases between. Germline loops: CDR1 MGHDK, CDR2 SYGVNS. CDR3 size: 15 residues.